The rows below give T cell receptor beta chains drawn from one sample of a study of blood T cell repertoires in COVID-19. The data were produced by immunoSEQ multiplex PCR, yet TCRdb's version contains in-frame clones alone and is incomplete. The sample shows over 250,000 clones, approximately 87% of them seen only once. Sequenced input: peripheral blood. These receptor sequences come from a woman in her 40s who had recovered from COVID-19. Each CDR3 is given with its conserved first and last residue. The D gene is left open where the match is weak. Not every row has a clone size; where given, it reads once, few, many or a size class.

>.|TRBV6-5|TRBJ1-1|.
CASRHIMNTEAFF
TGTGCCAGCAGGCACATCATGAACACTGAAGCTTTCTTT
>TRBD1|TRBV5-1|TRBJ1-1|.
CASSSGTGVYTEAFF
TGCGCCAGCAGCTCCGGGACAGGGGTGTACACTGAAGCTTTCTTT
>TRBD1|TRBV2|TRBJ1-4|.
CASGQGNEKLFF
TGTGCCAGCGGACAGGGGAATGAAAAACTGTTTTTT
>TRBD1|TRBV29-1|TRBJ1-4|.
CSVAGQGAEKLFF
TGCAGCGTTGCGGGACAGGGGGCTGAAAAACTGTTTTTT
>.|TRBV5-1|TRBJ1-5|.
CASSSGGSNQPQHF
TGCGCCAGCAGCTCCGGAGGGAGCAATCAGCCCCAGCATTTT
>TRBD1|TRBV5-6|TRBJ1-1|.
CASSSTGGAEAFF
TGTGCCAGCAGCTCGACAGGGGGCGCAGAAGCTTTCTTT
>TRBD1|TRBV7-2|TRBJ2-7|.
CASSPRTGQVYEQYF
TGTGCCAGCAGCCCGAGGACAGGCCAGGTCTACGAGCAGTACTTC
>TRBD1|TRBV5-1|TRBJ2-2|once
CASSRDRGDLGTGELFF
TGCGCCAGCAGCCGGGACAGGGGGGATCTTGGCACCGGGGAGCTGTTTTTT
>TRBD2|TRBV2|TRBJ2-1|once
CASSVISGGGPGEQFF
TGTGCCAGCAGTGTTATTAGCGGGGGGGGCCCGGGTGAGCAGTTCTTC
>.|TRBV9|TRBJ2-1|.
CASSATENNEQFF
TGTGCCAGCAGCGCGACAGAGAACAATGAGCAGTTCTTC
>TRBD2|TRBV6-5|TRBJ2-7|.
CASTQASGGYYEQYF
TGTGCCAGCACCCAGGCTAGCGGGGGGTACTACGAGCAGTACTTC
>.|TRBV11-2|TRBJ2-3|once
CASSLERGGPSDTQYF
TGTGCCAGCAGCTTAGAGAGGGGGGGGCCGTCAGATACGCAGTATTTT
>.|TRBV25-1|TRBJ2-7|.
CASSEGAWQYF
TGTGCCAGCAGTGAGGGGGCTTGGCAGTACTTC
>.|TRBV12-3/TRBV12-4|TRBJ1-1|.
CASSLRGTEAFF
TGTGCCAGCAGTTTAAGGGGGACTGAAGCTTTCTTT
>.|TRBV25-1|TRBJ1-1|.
CASSVLMRAFF
TGTGCCAGCAGTGTTTTGATGCGGGCTTTCTTT
>.|TRBV2|TRBJ1-1|once
CASSVRGVSNTEAFF
TGTGCCAGCAGTGTCCGGGGTGTTTCGAACACTGAAGCTTTCTTT
>TRBD2|TRBV20-1|TRBJ2-3|.
CSASIQRGFTDTQYF
TGCAGTGCTAGTATCCAGCGGGGGTTCACAGATACGCAGTATTTT
>.|TRBV9|TRBJ1-5|.
CASSVGLQPQHF
TGTGCCAGCAGCGTAGGTCTTCAGCCCCAGCATTTT
>TRBD1|TRBV9|TRBJ1-2|.
CASSRTGEYGYTF
TGTGCCAGCAGCAGGACAGGGGAATATGGCTACACCTTC
>.|TRBV10-2|TRBJ1-4|few
CASSARLNEKLFF
TGCGCCAGCAGTGCCAGACTGAATGAAAAACTGTTTTTT
>TRBD1|TRBV9|TRBJ1-2|.
CASSVVATGGSIPYACTF
TGTGCCAGCAGCGTAGTAGCGACAGGGGGGAGTATTCCGTATGCCTGTACCTTC